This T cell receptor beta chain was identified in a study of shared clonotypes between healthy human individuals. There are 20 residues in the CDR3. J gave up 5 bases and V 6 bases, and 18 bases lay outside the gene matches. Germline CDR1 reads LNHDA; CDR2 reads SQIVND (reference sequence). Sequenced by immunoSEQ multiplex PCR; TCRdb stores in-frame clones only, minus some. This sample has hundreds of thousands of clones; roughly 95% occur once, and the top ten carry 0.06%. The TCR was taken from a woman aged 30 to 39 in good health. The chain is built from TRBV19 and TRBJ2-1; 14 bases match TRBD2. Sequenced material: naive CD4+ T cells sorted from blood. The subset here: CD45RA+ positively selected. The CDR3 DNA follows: TGTGCCAGTAGCCAAACCCGCCGCGGGACTAGCGGGAGTCCCGACAATGAGCAGTTCTTC. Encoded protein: CASSQTRRGTSGSPDNEQFF.